This T cell receptor beta chain was identified during a study of blood T cell repertoires in COVID-19. Study summary: Italy, Spain and the United States were the sources of the convalescent and acute COVID-19 samples. Nucleic acid was either cDNA or gDNA, and it came from T cells, B-cell-depleted T cells, or PBMCs.

Original data processing: Amplification of reference gene primers provided the estimated nucleated cell counts. The data were produced by immunoSEQ multiplex PCR, yet TCRdb's version contains in-frame clones alone and is incomplete. For V, J and clone size, that table is used; D and trimming come from the DNA. In the table there are about 140,000 clones, 70% to 90% of which are singletons. J gave up 3 bases and V 1 base, and 5 bases lay outside the gene matches. Germline CDR1 is SGHVS and CDR2 is FQNEAQ. CDR3 length: 15 residues. This clonotype was sampled from a human donor in a cohort sampled during active COVID-19. Input material: peripheral blood. The chain uses TRBV7-8 and TRBJ2-7; 8 bases line up with TRBD1. The CDR3 spells CASSLGFTGGYEQYF. CDR3 nucleotide sequence: TGTGCCAGCAGCTTAGGGTTTACAGGGGGCTACGAGCAGTACTTC.